These T cell receptor beta chains were read from a single sample in a study of blood T cells in healthy people across ages. TCRdb itself ran the 5' RACE reads through MiXCR, one entry per CDR3 protein. The table shows 980,000 or so distinct CDR3 sequences, with roughly 50% occurring only once. The sample consisted of blood. These receptors were collected from a man aged 25 to 45 in good health. Each CDR3 is given with its conserved first and last residue. The D gene is left open where the match is weak. Where a row states a size, it is once, few, many or the class of an expanded clone; other rows omit it.

>TRBD1|.|TRBV7-9|TRBJ1-1
TGTGCCAGCAGCGACGTACAGGGGAGTTGGACTGAAGCTTTCTTT
CASSDVQGSWTEAFF
>TRBD2|.|TRBV12-3/TRBV12-4|TRBJ2-7
TGTGCCAGCAGTCTCCAGACTAGCGGGGGGGACCCTTCCTACAATGAGCAGTACTTC
CASSLQTSGGDPSYNEQYF
>.|.|TRBV29-1|TRBJ1-2
TGCAGCGTTTTTTTCGTCGGATCTCACTATGGCTACACCTTC
CSVFFVGSHYGYTF
>.|.|TRBV30|TRBJ2-7
TGTGCCTGGAACGCTGGAGGGTCTAGGCACCGAGTGCAGTACTTC
CAWNAGGSRHRVQYF
>.|.|TRBV7-2|TRBJ2-5
TGTGCCAGCAGCCCGGGACTTCTCCATGAGCAGTACTTC
CASSPGLLHEQYF
>.|many|TRBV7-9|TRBJ1-6
TGTGCCAGCAGCGTGACACCGTATAATTCACCCCTCCACTTT
CASSVTPYNSPLHF
>.|.|TRBV20-1|TRBJ2-3
TGCAGTGCTCCCTCCTGGGGGGAGATGACAACAGATACGCAGTATTTT
CSAPSWGEMTTDTQYF
>TRBD1|.|TRBV2|TRBJ1-1
TGTGCCAGCAGACGGGACAGCGCAGCAATGAACACTGAAGCTTTCTTT
CASRRDSAAMNTEAFF
>.|once|TRBV4-3|TRBJ2-7
TGCGCCAGCAGCCAAGGGCGGTTTCTGGGGGTACAGTACTTC
CASSQGRFLGVQYF
>.|few|TRBV4-1|TRBJ2-1
TGCGCCAGCAGCCTATCCCCTAGGAGCTCCTACAATGAGCAGTTCTTC
CASSLSPRSSYNEQFF
>TRBD2|.|TRBV29-1|TRBJ2-7
TGCAGCGTTGGAGCTAGCGGGGGTTCCTCCGAGCAGTACTTC
CSVGASGGSSEQYF
>.|.|TRBV6-6|TRBJ2-3
TGTGCCAGCAGTTACCTTGAGCCGGAGGGTGGCACAGATACGCAGTATTTT
CASSYLEPEGGTDTQYF
>.|many|TRBV7-2|TRBJ2-1
TGTGCCAGCAGCTTGGGCAGGGACTTCTACAATGAGCAGTTCTTC
CASSLGRDFYNEQFF
>TRBD2|.|TRBV18|TRBJ2-7
TGTGCCAGCTCACCGACTAGCGGTGAAGGCGTGGGCCACGAGCAGTACTTC
CASSPTSGEGVGHEQYF
>.|.|TRBV9|TRBJ1-5
TGTGCCAGCAGCGTAGAGACGGAGGGGCCCCAGCATTTT
CASSVETEGPQHF
>.|.|TRBV4-1|TRBJ1-2
TGCACCAGCAGCCAAGATCTTGACAGCCCGCGCTATGGCTACACCTTC
CTSSQDLDSPRYGYTF
>.|once|TRBV4-1|TRBJ2-5
TGCGCCAGCAGCTCCCCTTCTTTGGGGAAAGGGACCCAGTACTTC
CASSSPSLGKGTQYF
>.|.|TRBV20-1|TRBJ1-6
TGCAGTGCTAGCGAAGGGGGAACCTATAATTCACCCCTCCACTTT
CSASEGGTYNSPLHF
>.|many|TRBV24-1|TRBJ2-2
TGTGCCACCCGGGACACTTCGAACACCGGGGAGCTGTTTTTT
CATRDTSNTGELFF
>.|.|TRBV10-3|TRBJ2-6
TGTGCCATCAGTGAGCCTACAGGGTACTCTGGGGCCAACGTCCTGACTTTC
CAISEPTGYSGANVLTF
>TRBD2|few|TRBV5-1|TRBJ2-3
TGCGCCAGCAGGGACGGGACTAGCGGCACAGATACGCAGTATTTT
CASRDGTSGTDTQYF
>.|.|TRBV3-1|TRBJ2-1
TGTGCCAGCAGCCAATCGAGTTGGACGTTCTTC
CASSQSSWTFF
>TRBD1|few|TRBV6-6|TRBJ1-1
TGTGCCAGCAGTCACACAGGGGGCACTGAAGCTTTCTTT
CASSHTGGTEAFF
>.|.|TRBV6-5|TRBJ1-4
TGTGCCAGCAGTTACGGCGATGAAAAACTGTTTTTT
CASSYGDEKLFF
>.|many|TRBV6-2/TRBV6-3|TRBJ2-7
TGTGCCAGCAGATTACTAGGCCTACCCTACGAGCAGTACTTC
CASRLLGLPYEQYF
>.|.|TRBV29-1|TRBJ1-2
TGCAGCGTTGCCAACACAGACTATGGCTACACCTTC
CSVANTDYGYTF
>TRBD1|.|TRBV6-1|TRBJ2-1
TGTGCCAGCAGACCGGGACAGGGTTGGAATGAGCAGTTCTTC
CASRPGQGWNEQFF
>TRBD2|.|TRBV7-7|TRBJ2-7
TGTGCTAGCAGCTTAACTAGCGGATCCCCGAATGAGCAGTACTTC
CASSLTSGSPNEQYF
>.|.|TRBV28|TRBJ1-5
TGTGCCAGCAGATCAGGGGAAAGGGACAATCAGCCCCAGCATTTT
CASRSGERDNQPQHF
>.|.|TRBV10-3|TRBJ1-6
TGTGCCATCAGTGAGTCGGGGGGCGATTCACCCCTCCACTTT
CAISESGGDSPLHF
>.|many|TRBV29-1|TRBJ2-7
.
CSVPLRAGNPYEQYF
>.|.|TRBV29-1|TRBJ2-3
TGCAGCGCGCACTGGGGGGACACAGATACGCAGTATTTT
CSAHWGDTDTQYF
>.|few|TRBV18|TRBJ2-6
TGTGCCAGCTCACCTGCCACTGGGGCCAACGTCCTGACTTTC
CASSPATGANVLTF
>TRBD1|few|TRBV5-1|TRBJ2-7
TGCGCCAGCAGCTTGGAACAGGACAGGTACGAGCAGTACTTC
CASSLEQDRYEQYF
>.|.|TRBV10-3|TRBJ2-1
TGTGCCATCAGTGAGGGGGTCAACTCCTACAATGAGCGGTTCTTC
CAISEGVNSYNERFF
>.|few|TRBV29-1|TRBJ1-2
TGCAGCGTTGAACCCCACCCAGGGAACTATGGCTACACCTTC
CSVEPHPGNYGYTF
>TRBD1|few|TRBV4-1|TRBJ1-5
TGCGCCAGCAGCCAGGGACAGGGGGTCCGAGGGGGCAATCAGCCCCAGCATTTT
CASSQGQGVRGGNQPQHF
>.|many|TRBV20-1|TRBJ1-1
TGCAGTGCTAGAGATTCAGGGGTGACTGAAGCTTTCTTT
CSARDSGVTEAFF
>.|.|TRBV7-2|TRBJ1-2
TGTGCCAGCAGCTTAGCGCTGCAGCAGTCTAACTATGGCTACACCTTC
CASSLALQQSNYGYTF
>.|.|TRBV20-1|TRBJ2-1
TGCAGTGCTAGCGGGGTCATATATGAGCAGTTCTTC
CSASGVIYEQFF
>.|.|TRBV3-1|TRBJ2-3
TGTGCCAGCAGCTCCCGGCGGAAATCTAGCACGGATACGCAGTATTTT
CASSSRRKSSTDTQYF
>.|.|TRBV5-1|TRBJ2-7
TGCGCCAGCAGCTCTACCGGGATCCTCCCCTACGAGCAGTACTTC
CASSSTGILPYEQYF
>.|.|TRBV28|TRBJ2-5
TGTGCCAGCAGTTTCCCCCTGGGGACGGAGAACCAAGAGACCCAGTACTTC
CASSFPLGTENQETQYF
>TRBD1|many|TRBV2|TRBJ2-7
TGTGCCAGCAGCGGGGACAGGGCGACCTACGAGCAGTACTTC
CASSGDRATYEQYF
>TRBD1|few|TRBV4-1|TRBJ1-5
TGCGCCAGCAGCCAAGCGTGGGGTAGGGGGCTCCTGGGTCAGCCCCAGCATTTT
CASSQAWGRGLLGQPQHF
>TRBD2|many|TRBV6-4|TRBJ2-1
TGTGCCAGCAGTGACTCGGCGGGGGGAGACTACAATGAGCAGTTCTTC
CASSDSAGGDYNEQFF
>.|.|TRBV9|TRBJ1-2
TGTGCCAGCAGCTCCTCGACCGGACGGCGCTATGGCTACACCTTC
CASSSSTGRRYGYTF
>.|.|TRBV12-3/TRBV12-4|TRBJ1-1
TGTGCCAGCAGTTCTAGGGGACGGTTGAACACTGAAGCTTTCTTT
CASSSRGRLNTEAFF
>.|.|TRBV4-2|TRBJ2-3
TGTGCCAGCAGCCCTTTCGACGAAGTGGGCATAGATACGCAGTATTTT
CASSPFDEVGIDTQYF
>TRBD1|few|TRBV14|TRBJ1-2
TGTGCCAGCAGCGACAGGGCGTCAGGCTATGGCTACACCTTC
CASSDRASGYGYTF
>.|.|TRBV29-1|TRBJ2-6
TGCAGCGTGACCGAGACTCTAGGGGCCAACGTCCTGACTTTC
CSVTETLGANVLTF
>.|.|TRBV12-3/TRBV12-4|TRBJ2-3
TGTGCCAGCACCGAACACAGGGATTTCACAGATACGCAGTATTTT
CASTEHRDFTDTQYF
>.|.|TRBV3-1|TRBJ2-1
TGTGCCAGCAGGCCATCCAAATACAATGAGCAGTTCTTC
CASRPSKYNEQFF
>TRBD1|.|TRBV30|TRBJ1-5
TGTGCCTTATCCCCGGGACAGGGGGCTCGACAGCCCCAGCATTTT
CALSPGQGARQPQHF
>TRBD1|.|TRBV20-1|TRBJ2-1
TGCAGTGCCCCCGGGACAGGTAACAATGAGCAGTTCTTC
CSAPGTGNNEQFF